The 32 T cell receptor beta chains given below trace back to one sample, sequenced in a study of blood T cells in healthy people across ages. A sample-barcoded 5' primer and a J-beta primer mix were used in a second PCR of roughly 7 to 12 cycles. TCRdb reanalysed the 5' RACE reads using MiXCR and keeps one entry per CDR3 protein. The sample consists of some 1.1 million distinct CDR3 sequences, 30% to 40% of them appearing once. What was sequenced was blood. These receptors originate from a man aged 18 to 35 in good health.

The V gene is TRBV20-1, the J gene TRBJ2-3; D is unclear. The CDR3 runs to 12 residues. Trimming stripped 6 bases from V and 1 base from J, with 8 bases between. Germline lookup yields CDR1 DFQATT and CDR2 SNEGSKA (reference sequence). The CDR3, as DNA: TGCAGTGCCTCGCCCGGCACAGATACGCAGTATTTT. This sequence encodes CSASPGTDTQYF.

The V and J genes are TRBV10-3 and TRBJ1-3; a possible D gene is TRBD1 (6 bases). V lost 11 bases and J 2 bases, leaving 19 bases between the germline ends. The CDR3 has 15 residues. CDR1 and CDR2 from the germline V gene are ENHRY and SYGVKD. The CDR3 region has the DNA TGTGCCTCGAACGAGGGGGGACAAACTGGAAACACCATATATTTT. This gives the protein CASNEGGQTGNTIYF.

This chain connects TRBV18 to TRBJ2-3; D unclear. Per the germline V gene, CDR1 is KGHSH and CDR2 is LQKENI. V lost 3 bases to trimming and J lost 4 bases, with 17 bases between them. CDR3 length: 16 residues. In DNA form, the CDR3 reads TGTGCCAGCTCACCTTCCCTCCAGGCTACGGCAGATACGCAGTATTTT. Protein product: CASSPSLQATADTQYF.

The chain combines TRBV11-2 with TRBJ2-1; no clear D. Germline lookup yields CDR1 SGHAT and CDR2 FQNNGV. V was clipped by 3 bases and J by 6 bases, with 24 bases between them. The CDR3 is 18 residues long. The CDR3 sequence: CASSFTGGPRIGFNEQFF. The CDR3 DNA reads as TGTGCCAGCAGCTTCACCGGCGGCCCCCGTATTGGTTTCAATGAGCAGTTCTTC.

This chain joins TRBV4-3 and TRBJ1-1; tentatively, D is TRBD1 (5 bases). The CDR3 extends over 13 amino acids. The germline V and J ends were trimmed by 0 bases and 3 bases, with 5 bases remaining between them. CDR1 and CDR2 (germline): LGHNA, YSLEER. DNA for the CDR3: TGCGCCAGCAGCCAAGAACAGGACACTGAAGCTTTCTTT. It is translated as CASSQEQDTEAFF.

This clonotype was observed a few times. This rearrangement joins TRBV2 to TRBJ2-1, with 11 bases fitting TRBD1. The CDR3 length is 13 residues. V was pared by 9 bases and J by 7 bases, with 5 bases of the junction left unmatched. Germline CDR1 SNHLY, CDR2 FYNNEI. The CDR3 nucleotides are TGTGCCAGAGCCGGGACAGGGGGGAATGAGCAGTTCTTC. Its translation is CARAGTGGNEQFF.

This chain connects TRBV6-5 to TRBJ2-5; D is unclear. This CDR3 has 17 amino acids. From germline, CDR1 is MNHEY and CDR2 SVGAGI. Trimming took 4 bases from V and 1 from J, leaving 19 bases between them. The CDR3 DNA sequence: TGTGCCAGCAGTTCCGTCCGGGCCGAACCCGCCCAAGAGACCCAGTACTTC. Translation gives CASSSVRAEPAQETQYF.

As for this clonotype: A single base separates this from a much larger clone, so it may be a read error. The rearrangement joins TRBV2 to TRBJ2-2, with D hard to call. Germline assignment: CDR1 SNHLY and CDR2 FYNNEI. V was trimmed by 7 bases and J by 1 base, leaving 10 bases between them. The CDR3 runs 14 residues. CDR3 sequence (DNA): TGTGCCAGCAATGACGATCGGAACACCGGGGAGCTGTTTTTT. This encodes CASNDDRNTGELFF.

The chain joins TRBV20-1 to TRBJ1-2; no clear D. This CDR3 has 14 amino acids. CDR1 and CDR2 (germline): DFQATT, SNEGSKA (reference sequence). V gave up 0 bases and J gave up 0 bases, with 8 bases separating them. The CDR3 nucleotides read TGCAGTGCTAGAGAGGGAGCAGCTAACTATGGCTACACCTTC. Its protein product is CSAREGAANYGYTF.

The CDR3 region has the DNA TGTGCCAGCAGGGCAGTATTCTCTGGAAACACCATATATTTT. Translating gives CASRAVFSGNTIYF. The rearrangement uses TRBV6-5 and TRBJ1-3, with D unresolved. Trimming shortened V by 6 bases and J by 0 bases, and 9 bases separated the two germline ends. Looked up from germline, CDR1 is MNHEY and CDR2 is SVGAGI. This CDR3 is 14 amino acids long.

The rearrangement links TRBV16 to TRBJ1-1, with TRBD1 identical over 7 bases. Trimming took 9 bases from V and 4 from J; bases not matched to a gene: 5. In germline, CDR1 is KGHSY, CDR2 FQNENV. The CDR3 is 12 residues long. In DNA, the CDR3 is TGTGCCAGTAATACAGGGGCCACTGAAGCTTTCTTT. The encoded protein is CASNTGATEAFF.

This clonotype was detected a few times. The chain combines TRBV10-3 with TRBJ1-4; a possible D gene is TRBD1 (5 bases). This CDR3 has 16 residues. V gave up 0 bases and J gave up 1 base, with 9 bases separating them. The germline CDR1 and CDR2 sequences are ENHRY and SYGVKD. CDR3: CAISESGPGTNEKLFF. The CDR3 nucleotides read TGTGCCATCAGTGAGTCGGGGCCGGGAACTAATGAAAAACTGTTTTTT.

The rearrangement joins TRBV7-9 to TRBJ2-6; D may be TRBD2 (5 bases). Germline loops: CDR1 SEHNR, CDR2 FQNEAQ (reference sequence). Trimming cost V 5 bases and J 4 bases, with 15 bases left between them. The length of the CDR3 is 16 residues. For the CDR3, the DNA is TGTGCCAGCAGCCAACCATTGAGGAGGGGGGCCAACGTCCTGACTTTC. Translated, it gives CASSQPLRRGANVLTF.

This clonotype was seen more than once but under ten times. The CDR3: CASSYQDNPETQYF. The CDR3 region has the DNA TGTGCCAGCAGTTACCAAGACAATCCAGAGACCCAGTACTTC. The V and J genes are TRBV6-6 and TRBJ2-5; no clear D. Germline V gives CDR1 MNHNY, CDR2 SVGAGI (reference sequence). Trimming took off 2 bases at V and 4 bases at J, with 11 bases between the two ends. There are 14 residues in the CDR3.

The sample holds a few counts of this clonotype. The chain carries TRBV7-8 and TRBJ2-1; 8 bases fit TRBD2. Germline values: CDR1 SGHVS, CDR2 FQNEAQ. The junction had 6 bases not matched to a gene; V was cut back by 5 bases and J by 0 bases. CDR3 length: 16 amino acids. CDR3 sequence: CASSHLTSGSYNEQFF. CDR3 sequence (DNA): TGTGCCAGCAGCCACCTAACTAGCGGCTCCTACAATGAGCAGTTCTTC.

Comment on this clonotype: A much more abundant neighbour one base away suggests this may be a read error. The rearrangement joins TRBV9 to TRBJ1-2, with no clear D. Trimming took off 0 bases at V and 10 bases at J, with 10 bases between the two ends. The CDR3 consists of 12 residues. In germline, CDR1 is SGDLS, CDR2 YYNGEE. The CDR3 loop is CASSVGGTDYTF. CDR3 sequence (DNA): TGTGCCAGCAGCGTAGGAGGAACTGACTACACCTTC.

The gene calls are TRBV6-1 and TRBJ2-1; D is perhaps TRBD1 (5 bases). V was pared by 1 base and J by 0 bases, with 16 bases between. The CDR3 loop spans 18 amino acids. Germline CDR1 reads MNHNS; CDR2 reads SASEGT. CDR3 sequence (DNA): TGTGCCAGCAGTGAAGAGACAGTTTTTCGAAGCTCCTACAATGAGCAGTTCTTC. Translated, it gives CASSEETVFRSSYNEQFF.

This clonotype was counted between two and nine times. The rearrangement uses TRBV20-1 and TRBJ1-2; no clear D. The CDR3 runs to 13 residues. CDR1 and CDR2 (germline): DFQATT, SNEGSKA (reference sequence). DNA of the CDR3: TGCAGACCTCAGCCCCCGGGGAACTATGGCTACACCTTC. This encodes CRPQPPGNYGYTF.

This chain joins TRBV5-1 and TRBJ1-1; TRBD1 matches 10 bases. There are 13 residues in the CDR3. CDR1 and CDR2 (germline): SGHRS, YFSETQ. J gave up 7 bases and V 3 bases, and 3 bases lay outside the gene matches. CDR3 DNA sequence: TGCGCCAGCAGCTCGGACAGGGGGGTTGAAGCTTTCTTT. Amino acids: CASSSDRGVEAFF.

This chain links TRBV6-2 or TRBV6-3 with TRBJ2-3; D is undetermined. Trimming cost V 2 bases and J 5 bases, with 11 bases left between them. Germline V gene lookup returns CDR1 MNHEY and CDR2 SVGEGT. The CDR3 sequence is 14 residues long. The CDR3 DNA follows: TGTGCCAGCAGTTACGGTCCGGCGGTAGATACGCAGTATTTT. It codes for CASSYGPAVDTQYF.

The J gene is TRBJ1-5, the V gene TRBV7-6, with D uncertain. The germline V gene encodes CDR1 SGHVS and CDR2 FNYEAQ. V was pared by 2 bases and J by 7 bases, with 12 bases between. The CDR3 sequence is 14 residues long. CDR3 nucleotide sequence: TGTGCCAGCAGCTTACGTATAGGTAGCCAGCCCCAGCATTTT. Translating it yields CASSLRIGSQPQHF.

This clonotype was observed at least ten times. The V and J genes are TRBV29-1 and TRBJ1-2; 9 bases fit TRBD1. The CDR3 covers 13 residues. V gave up 6 bases and J gave up 7 bases; unmatched junction bases: 9. Germline V gives CDR1 SQVTM, CDR2 ANQGSEA. The CDR3 nucleotides are TGCAGCGTAGGAGACAGGGGGATTACTGGCTACACCTTC. Translated: CSVGDRGITGYTF.

The genes are TRBV9 and TRBJ2-1, with 7 bases matching TRBD1. The CDR3 loop spans 15 amino acids. CDR1 is SGDLS, CDR2 YYNGEE, per germline. The trim removed 3 bases at V and 4 bases at J, leaving 7 bases unmatched. CDR3 sequence (DNA): TGTGCCAGCAGCGCCCGGGACAGTCCTTACAATGAGCAGTTCTTC. Amino acids: CASSARDSPYNEQFF.

The rearrangement uses TRBV24-1 and TRBJ2-1; TRBD1 matches at 11 bases. The germline CDR1 and CDR2 sequences are KGHDR and SFDVKD. V lost 1 base to trimming and J lost 5 bases; unmatched junction nucleotides: 9. The CDR3 covers 18 residues. The CDR3 here is CATSDFPGQGGRNNEQFF. For the CDR3, the DNA is TGTGCCACCAGTGATTTCCCGGGACAGGGGGGAAGGAACAATGAGCAGTTCTTC.

This clonotype has just a few counts. The chain joins TRBV6-1 to TRBJ2-7; D perhaps matches TRBD1 (6 bases). The last part of the DNA fits TRBJ2-5 better; the J call may be wrong. The V gene's germline CDR1 is MNHNS and CDR2 SASEGT. This CDR3 is built from 14 residues. CDR3 residues: CASRDSRVKETQYF. The CDR3 DNA follows: TGTGCCAGCAGGGACAGCAGGGTTAAGGAGACCCAGTACTTC.

This chain joins TRBV3-1 and TRBJ1-5, with 8 nucleotides matching TRBD1. This CDR3 has 14 amino acids. J lost 5 bases, V lost 6 bases, and 6 bases had no gene match. The V gene's germline CDR1 is LGHDT and CDR2 YNNKEL (reference sequence). This chain's CDR3 is CASSPKQGDQPQHF. The CDR3 DNA follows: TGTGCCAGCAGTCCCAAACAGGGGGATCAGCCCCAGCATTTT.

This clonotype was observed a few times. The chain combines TRBV7-2 with TRBJ1-1; D gene ambiguous. This CDR3 contains 14 residues. Germline CDR1 and CDR2: SGHTA and FQGNSA. The V gene lost 1 base and the J gene lost 10 bases, with 16 bases spanning the gap. The CDR3 region is CASSLGVHSPRAFF. The CDR3 bases are TGTGCCAGCAGCTTAGGGGTCCATTCCCCCCGAGCTTTCTTT.

Only a few counts were recorded for this clonotype. The genes are TRBV20-1 and TRBJ2-1, with 8 bases lining up with TRBD2. CDR3 length equals 15 residues. Germline loops: CDR1 DFQATT, CDR2 SNEGSKA (reference sequence). J gave up 7 bases and V 0 bases, and 8 bases lay outside the gene matches. CDR3 loop: CSARDPGLVQNEQFF. The CDR3, as DNA: TGCAGTGCTAGAGATCCGGGACTAGTACAAAATGAGCAGTTCTTC.

In its sample, this clonotype was seen a few times. This chain connects TRBV7-9 to TRBJ1-1, with 9 bases aligning to TRBD1. V gave up 4 bases and J gave up 5 bases; unmatched junction bases: 11. The V gene's germline CDR1 is SEHNR and CDR2 FQNEAQ (reference sequence). CDR3 length equals 16 residues. CDR3 nucleotides: TGTGCCAGCAGCTCAATTAACCGGGACAGGGATACTGAAGCTTTCTTT. Amino acid sequence: CASSSINRDRDTEAFF.

V is TRBV6-5 and J is TRBJ1-1, with 11 positions matching TRBD1. CDR1 is MNHEY and CDR2 is SVGAGI in the germline V gene. V was pared by 5 bases and J by 7 bases, with 3 bases of the junction left unmatched. This CDR3 contains 13 residues. The CDR3 is CASSRGQGVEAFF. The CDR3, as DNA: TGTGCCAGCAGTCGGGGACAGGGGGTTGAAGCTTTCTTT.

This chain joins TRBV6-1 and TRBJ2-4; D possibly matches TRBD1 or TRBD2 (5 bases each). Germline lookup yields CDR1 MNHNS and CDR2 SASEGT. The CDR3 runs 15 residues. V was pared by 9 bases and J by 0 bases, with 15 bases between. The CDR3 reads CASERQGVAKNIQYF. The CDR3 DNA is TGTGCCAGTGAACGGCAGGGAGTAGCCAAAAACATTCAGTACTTC.

This clonotype has a single count. DNA of the CDR3: TGCGCCAGCAGCTTGGGTGGGACAGAAAGCCTCAATGAGCAGTACTTC. Translating it yields CASSLGGTESLNEQYF. The rearrangement joins TRBV5-1 to TRBJ2-7; 7 bases match TRBD1. CDR3 size: 16 residues. Trimming removed 0 bases from V and 7 bases from J; junction bases left unmatched: 13. Germline V gene sequence: CDR1 SGHRS, CDR2 YFSETQ. The full variable domain, with the rest looked up from reference TRBV5-1 and TRBJ2-7, is KAGVTQTPRYLIKTRGQQVTLSCSPISGHRSVSWYQQTPGQGLQFLFEYFSETQRNKGNFPGRFSGRQFSNSRSEMNVSTLELGDSALYLCASSLGGTESLNEQYFGPGTRLTVT.